The 20 T cell receptor gamma chains given below trace back to one sample, sequenced in a study of Vδ1+ human thymocytes. Findings of the study overall: Thymic TRG and TRD repertoires appeared highly polyclonal.

Extracted RNA was reverse transcribed into cDNA. Pooled V-gene forward primers with one constant-region reverse primer generated the CDR3 amplicons by multiplex PCR. TCRdb ran CATT on the multiplex PCR reads. Here the sample spans under 25,000 gamma-chain clones, roughly 13% being singletons. The antigens of these receptors remain unknown. The sequencing input was Vdelta1+ gamma-delta thymocytes from the thymus. As to subset: FACS-sorted CD3+ TCRalphabeta- TCRVdelta1+ TCRVdelta2- thymocytes. These receptors all stem from a child less than two years old who had congenital heart surgery.

This clone was detected only a few times. The chain links TRGV4 to TRGJ1 or TRGJ2. The J segment lost 11 bases and the V segment lost 6 bases, leaving 4 bases of the junction unmatched. The CDR3 spans 9 residues. The germline gives CDR1 EGSTGY, CDR2 YDSYTSSV. The CDR3 sequence is CATWKQKLF. The CDR3 DNA follows: TGTGCCACCTGGAAACAGAAACTCTTT.

V usage is TRGV9 and J usage is TRGJP. The V and J ends lost 8 bases and 6 bases, in that order; junction bases with no gene match: 1. This CDR3 has 13 amino acids. The V gene's germline CDR1 is GITISATS and CDR2 ISYDGTV (reference sequence). CDR3 protein: CALSELGKKIKVF. For the CDR3, the DNA is TGTGCCTTGTCAGAGTTGGGCAAAAAAATCAAGGTATTT.

A note on this clone: This may stem from a read error, because a much larger clone lies one nucleotide away. V usage is TRGV9 and J usage is TRGJ1 or TRGJ2. Germline loops: CDR1 GITISATS, CDR2 ISYDGTV (reference sequence). The CDR3 consists of 14 residues. The CDR3 DNA reads as TGTGCCTTGTGGGAGGGGCCGAATTATTATAAGATACTCTTT. Translated: CALWEGPNYYKILF.

The rearrangement joins TRGV9 to TRGJ1 or TRGJ2. Germline V gives CDR1 GITISATS, CDR2 ISYDGTV (reference sequence). V lost 5 bases and J lost 12; bases outside the gene matches: 13. There are 12 residues in the CDR3. The CDR3, as DNA: TGTGCCTTGTGGGCCCCAAGGCTAGGGAAACTCTTT. It codes for CALWAPRLGKLF.

This clone has just a few counts. J is TRGJ1 or TRGJ2 and V is TRGV4. The CDR3 loop spans 14 amino acids. V lost 5 bases to trimming and J lost 4 bases; unmatched junction nucleotides: 11. The germline V gene has CDR1 EGSTGY and CDR2 YDSYTSSV. CDR3 amino acids: CATWVTFSYYKKLF. The DNA for the CDR3 is TGTGCCACCTGGGTCACCTTTTCGTATTATAAGAAACTCTTT.

There are a few counts of this clone. The chain couples TRGV9 to TRGJ1 or TRGJ2. The junction had 7 bases not matched to a gene; V was cut back by 5 bases and J by 3 bases. This CDR3 is built from 13 residues. The V gene's germline CDR1 is GITISATS and CDR2 ISYDGTV (reference sequence). The CDR3 bases are TGTGCCTTGTGGGGTATGGGTTATTATAAGAAACTCTTT. Amino acids: CALWGMGYYKKLF.

In its sample, this clone was seen a few times. The V gene is TRGV4, the J gene TRGJ1 or TRGJ2. Germline CDR1 and CDR2: EGSTGY and YDSYTSSV. V lost 5 bases and J lost 4; bases outside the gene matches: 11. The CDR3 loop spans 14 amino acids. The CDR3 region is CATWALEGYYKKLF. DNA for the CDR3: TGTGCCACCTGGGCCCTAGAGGGGTATTATAAGAAACTCTTT.

This clone showed up just a few times. Other DNA sequences in this sample translate to the same CDR3. The rearrangement joins TRGV3 to TRGJ1 or TRGJ2. The CDR3 has 14 amino acids. CDR1 and CDR2 from the germline V gene are VTNTFY and YDVSTARD (reference sequence). V dropped 0 bases and J dropped 4; count of bases not matched to a gene: 6. CDR3 in DNA: TGTGCCACCTGGGACAGGCGCGGCTATTATAAGAAACTCTTT. This translates into CATWDRRGYYKKLF.

This clone occurred a few times. V is TRGV3 and J is TRGJP1. V lost 2 bases, J lost 0 bases, and 3 bases stayed unmatched. The CDR3 is made up of 15 amino acids. CDR1 and CDR2 (germline): VTNTFY, YDVSTARD (reference sequence). CDR3 coding DNA: TGTGCCACCTGGGACACAAATACCACTGGTTGGTTCAAGATATTT. This sequence encodes CATWDTNTTGWFKIF.

The V gene is TRGV2, the J gene TRGJ1 or TRGJ2. This CDR3 has 11 amino acids. The J segment lost 9 bases and the V segment lost 5 bases, leaving 7 bases of the junction unmatched. CDR1 is EGSNGY and CDR2 is YDSYNSKV in the germline V gene. CDR3 coding DNA: TGTGCCACCTGGGTCCACCCTAAGAAACTCTTT. It yields the protein CATWVHPKKLF.

Only a few counts were recorded for this clone. The chain employs TRGV5 and TRGJ1 or TRGJ2. The CDR3 sequence is 9 residues long. Germline CDR1 VINAFY, CDR2 YDVSNSKD. The CDR3 nucleotides read TGTGCGATAAGTTATAAGAAACTCTTT. Protein: CAISYKKLF.

This clone was seen only a few times. Its ends do not fully match the called genes, so a read error is possible. The rearrangement joins TRGV4 to TRGJ1 or TRGJ2. The CDR3 runs 14 residues. Germline V gives CDR1 EGSTGY, CDR2 YDSYTSSV. The CDR3 DNA reads TGTGCCACCTGGAATGGGGAGGTCCCTTATAAGAAACTCTTT. This gives the protein CATWNGEVPYKKLF.

The sample holds a few counts of this clone. The chain is built from TRGV4 and TRGJ1 or TRGJ2. CDR3 length equals 14 residues. V lost 3 bases to trimming and J lost 6 bases; unmatched junction nucleotides: 11. The V gene's germline CDR1 is EGSTGY and CDR2 YDSYTSSV. CDR3 nucleotides: TGTGCCACCTGGGATAACGGGGGGGTTTATAAGAAACTCTTT. Protein: CATWDNGGVYKKLF.

The gene calls are TRGV2 and TRGJP2. The CDR3 sequence is 13 residues long. Trimming took 9 bases from V and 6 from J; bases not matched to a gene: 10. The germline V gene encodes CDR1 EGSNGY and CDR2 YDSYNSKV. The CDR3 spells CATLLGRDWIKTF. CDR3 sequence (DNA): TGTGCCACCCTGCTTGGGCGTGATTGGATCAAGACGTTT.

The table lists this clone with a few counts. The sample holds other DNA sequences that translate to the same CDR3. The genes are TRGV2 and TRGJ1 or TRGJ2. This CDR3 region has 11 residues. Germline assignment: CDR1 EGSNGY and CDR2 YDSYNSKV. V was pared by 1 base and J by 9 bases, with 3 bases of the junction left unmatched. The DNA for the CDR3 is TGTGCCACCTGGGACGGATCTAAGAAACTCTTT. Its translation: CATWDGSKKLF.

About this clone itself: This sequence may be a read error, since a much larger clone differs from it by one base. This specimen includes other DNA sequences encoding the same CDR3. The V call is TRGV4, the J call TRGJ1 or TRGJ2. The germline V gene encodes CDR1 EGSTGY and CDR2 YDSYTSSV. The trim removed 4 bases at V and 1 base at J, leaving 4 bases unmatched. The CDR3 sequence is 13 residues long. DNA of the CDR3: TGTGCCACCTGGGACCCAAATTATTATAAGAAACTCTTT. The encoded protein is CATWDPNYYKKLF.

This clone turned up a few times. This sample also contains other DNA sequences that code for the same CDR3. This chain uses TRGV4 with TRGJ1 or TRGJ2. The junction had 2 bases not matched to a gene; V was cut back by 1 base and J by 11 bases. From germline, CDR1 is EGSTGY and CDR2 YDSYTSSV. The CDR3 runs to 10 residues. CDR3: CATWDGEKLF. The CDR3 nucleotides read TGTGCCACCTGGGATGGTGAGAAACTCTTT.

There are a few counts of this clone. J is TRGJ1 or TRGJ2 and V is TRGV4. V shed 5 bases and J 2 bases; nucleotides not matched to a gene: 6. CDR3 length equals 13 residues. Germline CDR1 and CDR2: EGSTGY and YDSYTSSV. Here the CDR3 reads CATWGSYYYKKLF. The CDR3 DNA reads TGTGCCACCTGGGGATCGTATTATTATAAGAAACTCTTT.

This clone has only a few counts. A read error may be the cause here, since a much bigger clone is one base away. V and J are TRGV4 and TRGJ1 or TRGJ2. The CDR3 is 11 amino acids. The J segment lost 8 bases and the V segment lost 2 bases, leaving 3 bases of the junction unmatched. Germline CDR1 EGSTGY, CDR2 YDSYTSSV. The CDR3 DNA reads as TGTGCCACCTGGGATGATAATAAGAAACTCTTT. It codes for CATWDDNKKLF.

Concerning this clone: The same CDR3 also results from other DNA sequences found in this sample. The genes are TRGV9 and TRGJ1 or TRGJ2. The CDR3 has 11 residues. The germline V gene has CDR1 GITISATS and CDR2 ISYDGTV (reference sequence). V lost 4 bases, J lost 7 bases, and 4 bases stayed unmatched. The CDR3 protein is CALWDTYKKLF. In nucleotides, the CDR3 is TGTGCCTTGTGGGATACCTATAAGAAACTCTTT.